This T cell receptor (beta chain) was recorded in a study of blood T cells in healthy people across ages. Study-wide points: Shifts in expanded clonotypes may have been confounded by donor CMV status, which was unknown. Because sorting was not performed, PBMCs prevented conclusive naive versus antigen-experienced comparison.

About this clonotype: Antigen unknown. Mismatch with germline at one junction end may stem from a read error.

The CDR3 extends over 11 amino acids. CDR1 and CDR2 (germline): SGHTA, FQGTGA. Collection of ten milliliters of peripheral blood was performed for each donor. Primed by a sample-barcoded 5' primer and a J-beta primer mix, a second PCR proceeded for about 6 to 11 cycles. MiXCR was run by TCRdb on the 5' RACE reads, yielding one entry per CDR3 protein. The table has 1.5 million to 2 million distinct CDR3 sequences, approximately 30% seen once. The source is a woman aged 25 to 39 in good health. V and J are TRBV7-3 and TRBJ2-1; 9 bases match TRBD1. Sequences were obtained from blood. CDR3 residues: CVSSSQGAKFF. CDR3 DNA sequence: TGTGTCAGCAGCTCACAGGGGGCGAAGTTCTTC.